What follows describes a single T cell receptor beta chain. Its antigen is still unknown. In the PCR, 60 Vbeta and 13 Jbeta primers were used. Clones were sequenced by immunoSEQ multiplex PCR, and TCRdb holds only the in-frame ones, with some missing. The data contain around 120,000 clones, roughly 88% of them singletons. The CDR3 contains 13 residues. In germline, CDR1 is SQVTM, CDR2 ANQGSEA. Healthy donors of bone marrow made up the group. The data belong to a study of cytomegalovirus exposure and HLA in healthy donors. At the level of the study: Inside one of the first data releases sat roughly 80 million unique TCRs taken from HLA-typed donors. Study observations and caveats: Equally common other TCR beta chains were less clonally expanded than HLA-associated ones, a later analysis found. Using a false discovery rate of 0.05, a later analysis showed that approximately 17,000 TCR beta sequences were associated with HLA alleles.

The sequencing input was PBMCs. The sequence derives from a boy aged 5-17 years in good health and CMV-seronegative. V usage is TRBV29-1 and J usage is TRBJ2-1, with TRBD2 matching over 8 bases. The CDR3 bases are TGCAGAATTCGGGGACTAGAACCCCATGAGCAGTTCTTC. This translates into CRIRGLEPHEQFF.